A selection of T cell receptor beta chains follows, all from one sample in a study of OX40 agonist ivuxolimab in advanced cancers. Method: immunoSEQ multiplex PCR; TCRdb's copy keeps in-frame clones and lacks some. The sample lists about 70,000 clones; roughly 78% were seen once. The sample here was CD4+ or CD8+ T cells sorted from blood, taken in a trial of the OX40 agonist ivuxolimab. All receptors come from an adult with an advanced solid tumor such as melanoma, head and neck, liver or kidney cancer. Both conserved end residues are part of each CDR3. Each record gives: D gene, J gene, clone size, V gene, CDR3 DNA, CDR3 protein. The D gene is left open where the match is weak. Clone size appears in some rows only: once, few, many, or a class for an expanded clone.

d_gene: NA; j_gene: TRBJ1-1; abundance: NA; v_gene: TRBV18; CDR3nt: TGTGCCAGGCGGAAGACAGGCCTGAACACTGAAGCTTTCTTT; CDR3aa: CARRKTGLNTEAFF
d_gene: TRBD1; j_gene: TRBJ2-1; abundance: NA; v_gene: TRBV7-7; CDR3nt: TGTGCCAGCAGCCCGGGACAGGGTTTCAATGAGCAGTTCTTC; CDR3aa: CASSPGQGFNEQFF
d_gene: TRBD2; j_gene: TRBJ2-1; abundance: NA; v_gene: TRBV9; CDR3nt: TGTGCCAGCAGCGCCGGGACTAAAGAGAGCTCCTACAATGAGCAGTTCTTC; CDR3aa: CASSAGTKESSYNEQFF
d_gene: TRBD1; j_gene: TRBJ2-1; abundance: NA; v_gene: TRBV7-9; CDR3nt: TGTGCCAGCAGCCTTAGGAGAGGACAGGAAGGACTCCGACCCGAGCAGTTCTTC; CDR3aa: CASSLRRGQEGLRPEQFF
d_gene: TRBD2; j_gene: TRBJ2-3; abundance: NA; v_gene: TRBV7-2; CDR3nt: TGTGCCAGCAGCACCGTAGCGGGGCGCACAGATACGCAGTATTTT; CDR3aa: CASSTVAGRTDTQYF
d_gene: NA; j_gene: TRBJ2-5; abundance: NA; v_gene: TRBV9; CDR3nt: TGTGCCAGCAGCGCGCTGGGGGCAGGGGGGAAGGGAGAGACCCAGTACTTC; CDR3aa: CASSALGAGGKGETQYF
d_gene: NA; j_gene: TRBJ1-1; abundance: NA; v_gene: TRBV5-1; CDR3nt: TGCGCCAGCAGCTTGAATTTCATAGGGAAAACTGAAGCTTTCTTT; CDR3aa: CASSLNFIGKTEAFF
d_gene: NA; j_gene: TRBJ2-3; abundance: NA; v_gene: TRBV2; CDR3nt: TGTGCCAGCAACCTGTTAAGCGGAAGCACAGATACGCAGTATTTT; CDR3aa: CASNLLSGSTDTQYF
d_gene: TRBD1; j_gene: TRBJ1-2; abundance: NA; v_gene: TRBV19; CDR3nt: TGTGCCAGTAGTGCCTGGGGACAGGGTGGCTACACCTTC; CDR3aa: CASSAWGQGGYTF
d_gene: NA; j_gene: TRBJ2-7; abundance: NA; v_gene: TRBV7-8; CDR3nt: TGTGCCAGCAGTCGGGGGACTGCCTCCTACGAGCAGTACTTC; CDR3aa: CASSRGTASYEQYF
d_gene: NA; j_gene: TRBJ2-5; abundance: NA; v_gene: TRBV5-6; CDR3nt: TGTGCCAGCAGCTTGGGGGCCCGTACGGGAGAGACCCAGTACTTC; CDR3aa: CASSLGARTGETQYF
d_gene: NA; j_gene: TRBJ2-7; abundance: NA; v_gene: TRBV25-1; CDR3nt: TGTGCCAGCAGTGCGCAGGGGAACGACGAGCAGTACTTC; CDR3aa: CASSAQGNDEQYF
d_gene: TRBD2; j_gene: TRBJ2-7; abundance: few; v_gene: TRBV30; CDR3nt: TGTGCCTTGGCTAGCGGGGCCTACGAGCAGTACTTC; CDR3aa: CALASGAYEQYF
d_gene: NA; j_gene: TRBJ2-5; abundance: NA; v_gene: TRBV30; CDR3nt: TGTGCCTGGGCACAGGGCGGAGAGACCCAGTACTTC; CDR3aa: CAWAQGGETQYF
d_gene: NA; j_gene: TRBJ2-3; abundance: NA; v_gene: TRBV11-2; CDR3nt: TGTGCCAGCAGCTCGCGGAACAGGGAGGTAGATACGCAGTATTTT; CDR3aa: CASSSRNREVDTQYF
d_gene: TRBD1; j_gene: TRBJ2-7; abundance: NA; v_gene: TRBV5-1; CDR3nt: TGCGCCAGCAGCTTGACGACAGGGGCTTCCAACGAGCAGTACTTC; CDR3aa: CASSLTTGASNEQYF
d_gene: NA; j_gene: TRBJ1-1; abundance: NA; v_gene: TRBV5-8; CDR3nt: TGTGCCAGCAGCGGGGGGTATCGGAGCACTGAAGCTTTCTTT; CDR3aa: CASSGGYRSTEAFF
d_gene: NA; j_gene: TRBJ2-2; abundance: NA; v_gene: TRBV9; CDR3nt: TGTGCCAGCAGCGTCCGGGGGGCAGGGCGGAACACCGGGGAGCTGTTTTTT; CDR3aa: CASSVRGAGRNTGELFF
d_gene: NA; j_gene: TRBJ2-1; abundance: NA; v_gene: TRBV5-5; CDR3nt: TGTGCCAGCAGCTTGAGCCCCAGGGTAAGCTCCTACAATGAGCAGTTCTTC; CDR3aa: CASSLSPRVSSYNEQFF
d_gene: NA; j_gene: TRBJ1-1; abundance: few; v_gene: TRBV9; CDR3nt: TGTGCCAGCAGCGTAGCTACGGGGAGTGAAGCTTTCTTT; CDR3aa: CASSVATGSEAFF
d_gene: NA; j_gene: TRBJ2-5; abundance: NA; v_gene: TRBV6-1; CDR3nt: TGTGCCAGCAGTGAAGAGAGACGGAAGCAAGAGACCCAGTACTTC; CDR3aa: CASSEERRKQETQYF
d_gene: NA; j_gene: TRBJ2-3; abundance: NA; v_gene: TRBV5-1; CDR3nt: TGCGCCAGCAGCTCTCCGGGACTGGCGAAAGATACGCAGTATTTT; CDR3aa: CASSSPGLAKDTQYF
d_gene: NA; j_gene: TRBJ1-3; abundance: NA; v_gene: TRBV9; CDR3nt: TGTGCCAGCAGCGTAGTTGAATTGATGGGGGCGGACACCATATATTTT; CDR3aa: CASSVVELMGADTIYF
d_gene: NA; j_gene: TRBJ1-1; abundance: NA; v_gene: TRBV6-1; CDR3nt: TGTGCCAGCACCATGATGGCGGGGGCGCGTACTGAAGCTTTCTTT; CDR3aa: CASTMMAGARTEAFF
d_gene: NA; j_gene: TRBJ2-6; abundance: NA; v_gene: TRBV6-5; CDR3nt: TGTGCCAGCAGTTACCCTGGGGCCAACGTCCTGACTTTC; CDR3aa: CASSYPGANVLTF
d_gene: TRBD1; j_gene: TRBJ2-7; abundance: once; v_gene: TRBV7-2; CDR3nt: TGTGCCAGCAGCTTAGAAGGGGGCCACTACGAGCAGTACTTC; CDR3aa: CASSLEGGHYEQYF
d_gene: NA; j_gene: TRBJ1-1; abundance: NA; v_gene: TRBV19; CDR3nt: TGTGCCAGTAGTATCCTGACAGGACGGGGCACTGAAGCTTTCTTT; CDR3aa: CASSILTGRGTEAFF
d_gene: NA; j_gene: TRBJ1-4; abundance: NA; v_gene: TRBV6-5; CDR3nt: TGTGCCAGCAGTTACTCAACAGGGTGGGGTGAAAAACTGTTTTTT; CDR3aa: CASSYSTGWGEKLFF
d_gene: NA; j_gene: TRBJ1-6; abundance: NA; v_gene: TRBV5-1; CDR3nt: TGCGCCAGCAGCTTCGAGGGTGGAGGGTCACCCCTCCACTTT; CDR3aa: CASSFEGGGSPLHF
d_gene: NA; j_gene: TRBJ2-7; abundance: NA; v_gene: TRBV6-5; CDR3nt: TGTGCCAGCAGTGCCTCGGGGGTCTACGAGCAGTACTTC; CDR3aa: CASSASGVYEQYF
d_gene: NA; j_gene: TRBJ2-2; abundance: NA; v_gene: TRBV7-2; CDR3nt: TGTGCCAGCACCGACCTAGTGGGGTCCGGGGAGCTGTTTTTT; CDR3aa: CASTDLVGSGELFF
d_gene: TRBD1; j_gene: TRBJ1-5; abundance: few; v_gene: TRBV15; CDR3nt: TGTGCCACCAGCGACCGGGACAGGAGCAATCAGCCCCAGCATTTT; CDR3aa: CATSDRDRSNQPQHF
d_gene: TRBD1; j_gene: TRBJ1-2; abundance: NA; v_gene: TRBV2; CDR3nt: TGTGCCAGCAGTGAGCAGGGGGCCTATGGCTACACCTTC; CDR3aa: CASSEQGAYGYTF
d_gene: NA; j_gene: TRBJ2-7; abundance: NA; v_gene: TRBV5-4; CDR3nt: TGTGCCAGCAGCCGACTGGCGTCCGACTACGAGCAGTACTTC; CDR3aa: CASSRLASDYEQYF
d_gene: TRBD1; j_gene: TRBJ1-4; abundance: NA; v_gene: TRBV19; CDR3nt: TGTGCCAGTAGTATGGGGCAGGGGGAGGCAAAACTGTTTTTT; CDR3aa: CASSMGQGEAKLFF
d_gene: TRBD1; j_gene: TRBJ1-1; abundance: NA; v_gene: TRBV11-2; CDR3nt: TGTGCCAGCACCACAGGGGGCTGGAACACTGAAGCTTTCTTT; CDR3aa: CASTTGGWNTEAFF
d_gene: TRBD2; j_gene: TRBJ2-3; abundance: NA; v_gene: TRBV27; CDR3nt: TGTGCCAGCACCAAGACTAGCGGGACCCCAGATACGCAGTATTTT; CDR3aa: CASTKTSGTPDTQYF
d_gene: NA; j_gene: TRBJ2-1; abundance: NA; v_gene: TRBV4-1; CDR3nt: TGCGCCAGCAGCCAAGCCTCCGGCGGGGTTAATGAGCAGTTCTTC; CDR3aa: CASSQASGGVNEQFF
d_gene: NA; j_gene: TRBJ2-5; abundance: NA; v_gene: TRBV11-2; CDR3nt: TGTGCCAGCAGCTCCAGCCCGCGGCGGGAAGAGACCCAGTACTTC; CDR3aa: CASSSSPRREETQYF
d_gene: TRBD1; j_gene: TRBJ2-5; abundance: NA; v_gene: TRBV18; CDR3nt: TGTGCCAGCTCGCGGTCGGGACAGAGAGAGACCCAGTACTTC; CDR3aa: CASSRSGQRETQYF
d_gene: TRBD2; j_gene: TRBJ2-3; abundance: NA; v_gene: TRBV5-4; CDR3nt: TGTGCCAGCAGCTTAAGACTAGCGGGGACAGATACGCAGTATTTT; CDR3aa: CASSLRLAGTDTQYF